The sequence of this T cell receptor (beta chain) was determined in a study of radiotherapy plus CTLA-4 blockade in lung cancer. Study-wide background: There were objective responses in roughly a sixth of patients, and around 31% had disease control. Findings and caveats of the study: Expansion in blood of tumor-derived TCR clones was seen after radiotherapy plus ipilimumab. Dynamics of early blood T cell clones, together with interferon-beta, were reportedly the best predictors of response.

With respect to this clone: What it binds is unknown.

The CDR3 totals 17 residues. Germline V gene lookup returns CDR1 SGHTA and CDR2 FQGNSA. Trimming took off 4 bases at V and 0 bases at J, with 16 bases between the two ends. In chemo-refractory metastatic non-small-cell lung cancer, patients got ipilimumab CTLA-4 blockade together with focal radiation. Produced via immunoSEQ multiplex PCR; TCRdb's table is partial and in-frame only. The profile shows approximately 110,000 clones, about 80% of them singletons. The chain employs TRBV7-2 and TRBJ1-3; D is undetermined. The clonotype originates from a human donor with non-small cell lung cancer that progressed on radiotherapy plus ipilimumab. Some clones in this sample may be carry-over from other donors' samples. The specimen was peripheral blood, collected from a patient treated with radiotherapy plus ipilimumab. In DNA form, the CDR3 reads TGTGCCAGCAGCTCCCCGGCGGCGTGGGGCTCTGGAAACACCATATATTTT. It yields the protein CASSSPAAWGSGNTIYF.